Each of the 18 T cell receptor beta chains below was sequenced from the same sample in a study of blood T cell repertoires in COVID-19. The protocol was immunoSEQ multiplex PCR, while the TCRdb copy is restricted to in-frame clones and leaves out a portion. The table lists some 100,000 clones, about 87% of them singletons. Source material: peripheral blood. The receptors come from a human donor in a cohort sampled during active COVID-19.

The chain joins TRBV18 to TRBJ2-1; TRBD2 agrees at 9 bases. The germline V gene encodes CDR1 KGHSH and CDR2 LQKENI. This CDR3 is built from 15 residues. The trim removed 0 bases at V and 8 bases at J, leaving 5 bases unmatched. CDR3 sequence (DNA): TGTGCCAGCTCACCACCGACAGCGGGGGGTGATGAGCAGTTCTTC. Protein sequence: CASSPPTAGGDEQFF. Full variable domain (remainder filled in from reference TRBV18 and TRBJ2-1): NAGVMQNPRHLVRRRGQEARLRCSPMKGHSHVYWYRQLPEEGLKFMVYLQKENIIDESGMPKERFSAEFPKEGPSILRIQQVVRGDSAAYFCASSPPTAGGDEQFFGPGTRLTVL.

This chain connects TRBV18 to TRBJ1-5; D gene unclear. Germline lookup yields CDR1 KGHSH and CDR2 LQKENI. This CDR3 region has 15 residues. V lost 3 bases and J lost 6, with 15 bases in between. This CDR3 reads CASSPPRRSSQPQHF. In nucleotides, the CDR3 is TGTGCCAGCTCACCCCCTAGGCGCTCATCTCAGCCCCAGCATTTT.

The count of this clone is one. The chain employs TRBV6-5 and TRBJ1-6; D uncertain. This CDR3 region has 14 residues. V lost 6 bases and J lost 4, with 10 bases in between. Germline lookup yields CDR1 MNHEY and CDR2 SVGAGI. CDR3 sequence: CASRGGLYNSPLHF. In DNA form, the CDR3 reads TGTGCCAGCAGGGGTGGACTTTATAATTCACCCCTCCACTTT.

The chain has TRBV28 and TRBJ1-1; D gene uncertain. Germline values: CDR1 MDHEN, CDR2 SYDVKM. V was shortened by 6 bases and J by 4 bases, with 9 bases between the two germline ends. This CDR3 has 12 amino acids. DNA for the CDR3: TGTGCCAGCAGGGTTTGGGCCACTGAAGCTTTCTTT. This codes for CASRVWATEAFF. The complete variable domain, with remaining parts taken from reference TRBV28 and TRBJ1-1, reads DVKVTQSSRYLVKRTGEKVFLECVQDMDHENMFWYRQDPGLGLRLIYFSYDVKMKEKGDIPEGYSVSREKKERFSLILESASTNQTSMYLCASRVWATEAFFGQGTRLTVV.

This chain joins TRBV5-1 and TRBJ1-6; the D is unclear. In germline, CDR1 is SGHRS, CDR2 YFSETQ. CDR3 length: 15 residues. V lost 0 bases, J lost 5 bases, and 9 bases lay in between. CDR3 sequence reads: CASSLAGRHNSPLHF. The CDR3 nucleotides read TGCGCCAGCAGCTTGGCGGGTCGGCATAATTCACCCCTCCACTTT.

V usage is TRBV7-2 and J usage is TRBJ1-1, with D possibly TRBD1 on 5 matching bases. Trimming pared 3 bases from V and 4 bases from J, leaving 18 bases between. The CDR3 is made up of 16 amino acids. Germline V gene lookup returns CDR1 SGHTA and CDR2 FQGNSA. For the CDR3, the DNA is TGTGCCAGCAGCTTTTCATCGGCAGGGTGGGGCACTGAAGCTTTCTTT. Its protein is CASSFSSAGWGTEAFF.

The V and J genes are TRBV6-5 and TRBJ2-7; a weak D match, TRBD1 (5 bases). V lost 2 bases, J lost 2 bases, and 10 bases lay in between. Germline CDR1 is MNHEY and CDR2 is SVGAGI. The CDR3 loop spans 14 amino acids. The CDR3 DNA is TGTGCCAGCAGTTACCTGGGGCAGGCCTACGAGCAGTACTTC. Its translation: CASSYLGQAYEQYF.

The chain links TRBV6-2 or TRBV6-3 to TRBJ2-2; 9 bases fit TRBD1. The ends lost 0 bases at V and 4 bases at J; junction bases unmatched: 12. The CDR3 is made up of 19 amino acids. CDR1 MNHEY and CDR2 SVGEGT come from the germline V gene. As DNA, the CDR3 is TGTGCCAGCAGTTACTCGACCCAGGGACAGGGTTTATTCACCGGGGAGCTGTTTTTT. The encoded protein is CASSYSTQGQGLFTGELFF.

V and J are TRBV5-4 and TRBJ2-5; D possibly corresponds to TRBD2 (5 bases). CDR1 is SGHNT, CDR2 YYREEE, per germline (reference sequence). This CDR3 has 16 residues. The ends were cut back, 0 bases at V and 5 bases at J, with 17 bases in the middle. CDR3 protein: CASSLGAAGGSETQYF. The CDR3 nucleotides read TGTGCCAGCAGCTTGGGAGCGGCGGGCGGTTCTGAGACCCAGTACTTC.

The chain links TRBV5-1 to TRBJ2-1, with D perhaps matching TRBD2 (5 bases). Germline loops: CDR1 SGHRS, CDR2 YFSETQ. This CDR3 has 13 amino acids. The germline V and J ends were trimmed by 3 bases and 10 bases, with 14 bases remaining between them. The CDR3 sequence: CASSWPTEGEQFF. The CDR3 nucleotides are TGCGCCAGCAGCTGGCCCACAGAGGGAGAGCAGTTCTTC. Supplemented by reference TRBV5-1 and TRBJ2-1, the full variable domain reads KAGVTQTPRYLIKTRGQQVTLSCSPISGHRSVSWYQQTPGQGLQFLFEYFSETQRNKGNFPGRFSGRQFSNSRSEMNVSTLELGDSALYLCASSWPTEGEQFFGPGTRLTVL.

The V and J genes are TRBV4-3 and TRBJ2-2; 7 bases are shared with TRBD2. V lost 1 base, J lost 4 bases, and 3 bases stayed unmatched. The CDR3 totals 15 residues. Germline V gene lookup returns CDR1 LGHNA and CDR2 YSLEER. The CDR3 DNA reads as TGCGCCAGCAGCCAAGTCGGGGGGAGCACCGGGGAGCTGTTTTTT. Amino acids: CASSQVGGSTGELFF.

The chain is built from TRBV27 and TRBJ1-1; D possibly corresponds to TRBD1 (5 bases). CDR3 length: 14 amino acids. Deletions cut 4 bases from V and 1 base from J, with 10 bases between. Germline lookup yields CDR1 MNHEY and CDR2 SMNVEV (reference sequence). This CDR3 is CASSSWTTNTEAFF. As DNA, the CDR3 is TGTGCCAGCAGTTCCTGGACAACGAACACTGAAGCTTTCTTT.

This clone was detected once. The rearrangement links TRBV27 to TRBJ2-3; perhaps TRBD1 as D (6 bases). Trimming pared 5 bases from V and 0 bases from J, leaving 12 bases between. The CDR3 runs 15 residues. CDR1 and CDR2 (germline): MNHEY, SMNVEV (reference sequence). The CDR3 region is CASSLVTGSTDTQYF. The CDR3 DNA follows: TGTGCCAGCAGTCTGGTTACAGGGAGCACAGATACGCAGTATTTT.

The rearrangement uses TRBV6-5 and TRBJ1-6; 9 nucleotides agree with TRBD1. The V and J ends lost 4 bases and 9 bases, in that order; junction bases with no gene match: 4. This CDR3 is 14 amino acids long. Germline-derived CDR1 and CDR2 are MNHEY and SVGAGI. The CDR3 DNA follows: TGTGCCAGCAGTTCGGACAGGGGTGGTTCACCCCTCCACTTT. This gives the protein CASSSDRGGSPLHF.

This clone was detected only once. This chain joins TRBV6-6 and TRBJ2-1, with a tentative D call TRBD2 (6 bases). Trimming pared 7 bases from V and 12 bases from J, leaving 10 bases between. The germline gives CDR1 MNHNY, CDR2 SVGAGI (reference sequence). The CDR3 has 10 residues. The CDR3 DNA sequence: TGTGCCAGCACGGGGGTGGGGCAGTTCTTC. Translation: CASTGVGQFF.

V gene TRBV10-1 combines with J gene TRBJ1-4, with D possibly being TRBD1 (6 bases). CDR3 size: 17 residues. Germline CDR1 and CDR2: WNHNN and SYGVQD (reference sequence). V was trimmed by 4 bases and J by 10 bases, leaving 25 bases between them. The CDR3 spells CASSAIGSGQDSGKLFF. CDR3 nucleotides: TGCGCCAGCAGTGCCATCGGGTCGGGACAAGATTCAGGAAAACTGTTTTTT.

V usage is TRBV19 and J usage is TRBJ1-4, with D hard to call. There are 14 residues in the CDR3. Germline-derived CDR1 and CDR2 are LNHDA and SQIVND (reference sequence). V shed 5 bases and J shed 8 bases, with 15 bases lying between them. CDR3 region: CASSQGGGGEKLFF. CDR3 in DNA: TGTGCCAGTAGTCAAGGCGGAGGAGGGGAAAAACTGTTTTTT. The variable domain in full, completed from reference TRBV19 and TRBJ1-4, reads DGGITQSPKYLFRKEGQNVTLSCEQNLNHDAMYWYRQDPGQGLRLIYYSQIVNDFQKGDIAEGYSVSREKKESFPLTVTSAQKNPTAFYLCASSQGGGGEKLFFGSGTQLSVL.

V gene TRBV18 combines with J gene TRBJ2-2; D is unresolved. Germline CDR1 reads KGHSH; CDR2 reads LQKENI. Between the trimmed V and J ends, which lost 8 bases and 3 bases, there was a span of 10 bases. This CDR3 comprises 13 residues. This CDR3 is CASKRPDTGELFF. CDR3 DNA sequence: TGTGCCAGCAAGCGCCCGGACACCGGGGAGCTGTTTTTT.